The next 2 T cell receptor beta chains were all read from a single sample in a study of regulatory T cells in long-lasting Graves disease. Time point described: newly diagnosed GD, antithyroid drugs for less than 3 months. PBMC RNA was the source of the TCR library. Both iRepertoire HTBI primers and Arm-PCR of CDR3 regions were used to build the TCR beta libraries. A single record per CDR3 protein comes from TCRdb applying MiXCR to the multiplex PCR reads. Of 680,000 or so distinct CDR3 sequences detected, 16% appear once; the ten largest clones hold 15% to 20%. The sample was also reused in another study, on T cells in Graves' hyperthyroidism and ophthalmopathy.

Sequences were derived from peripheral blood mononuclear cells (PBMCs), sampled at new diagnosis, from a patient treated with antithyroid drugs. These receptors all come from a woman younger than 45 with Graves disease.

This clonotype was observed a few times. The V gene is TRBV5-1, the J gene TRBJ2-2; tentatively, D is TRBD2 (6 bases). The CDR3 contains 16 residues. Germline CDR1 is SGHRS and CDR2 is YFSETQ. Trimming pared 2 bases from V and 1 base from J, leaving 12 bases between. The CDR3 DNA reads as TGCGCCAGCAGCTTTGAGGGTAGCGGGAACACCGGGGAGCTGTTTTTT. Protein sequence: CASSFEGSGNTGELFF. The complete variable domain, with remaining parts taken from reference TRBV5-1 and TRBJ2-2, reads KAGVTQTPRYLIKTRGQQVTLSCSPISGHRSVSWYQQTPGQGLQFLFEYFSETQRNKGNFPGRFSGRQFSNSRSEMNVSTLELGDSALYLCASSFEGSGNTGELFFGEGSRLTVL.

This clonotype was counted many times. The rearrangement uses TRBV27 and TRBJ1-1; the match to TRBD1 covers 8 bases. With V trimmed by 5 bases and J by 2 bases, 4 bases remained unmatched. Germline-derived CDR1 and CDR2 are MNHEY and SMNVEV (reference sequence). The CDR3 covers 14 residues. This CDR3 is CASSTTGENTEAFF. Written as DNA, the CDR3 is TGTGCCAGCAGTACGACAGGGGAAAACACTGAAGCTTTCTTT.